The following is a T cell receptor (beta chain) sequence with its context. Its antigen is not identified. This specimen belongs to a study of response to subunit inactivated influenza vaccine. Study results and caveats: Few additional T cells are recruited per seasonal influenza vaccination, authors suggested.

TCRdb analysed the RT-PCR reads with MiXCR anew, one entry per CDR3 protein. The profile shows about 530,000 distinct CDR3 sequences, over 10% of them singletons. V gave up 5 bases and J gave up 0 bases; unmatched junction bases: 7. Germline assignment: CDR1 SGHTA and CDR2 FQGNSA. The CDR3 contains 16 residues. The material was PBMCs from blood, obtained 45 days after vaccination. This receptor was identified in a man aged 45-65 years who received an inactivated influenza vaccine. The chain couples TRBV7-2 to TRBJ2-3; 8 bases are a match to TRBD1. CDR3 sequence reads: CASSPDRGLSTDTQYF. CDR3 bases: TGTGCCAGCAGCCCCGACAGGGGCCTTAGCACAGATACGCAGTATTTT.